This T cell receptor beta chain appears in the sequencing data of a study of cytomegalovirus exposure and HLA in healthy donors (TCRdb year 2017). About the full investigation: An earlier analysis of several hundred of the donors reported more than 250 Gb of sequence data and about 100 million unique TCR beta sequences from 150 million to 200 million T cells. Besides the first cohort of 550 to 750 subjects, a separate validation cohort made up of roughly 130 different subjects was used. Among the roughly 410 genotyped donors, 81% belonged to the genetic ancestry cluster associated with self-reported Caucasian donors. Because of strong linkage in the cohort, a handful of DR-DQ haplotypes were treated as single units for association and clustering. Among some 410 genotyped donors of the cohort, an average of around 240,000 unique TCR beta nucleotide sequences were sequenced per donor, about a sixth of them non-productive. Both class I and class II loci were covered by HLA typing, at four-digit resolution. A later genetic analysis took genome-wide SNP genotypes for 398 of the 666 donors and used that subset as a discovery cohort. The study profiled the T cell repertoires of about 640 subjects by immunosequencing and related them to cytomegalovirus serostatus. In an earlier analysis of around 540 of the donors, high-throughput TCR beta sequencing was used to judge whether each TCR beta V gene segment behaved as functional or pseudogenic. To predict cytomegalovirus infection status, the study combined high-throughput TCR immunosequencing, statistical association of individual TCRs with disease status, and machine learning. In the later analysis, no new phenotypic data were used to find candidate immune exposures; instead, reliance was placed on TCR beta sequences and their occurrence across donors. Donor age, sex, ethnicity and CMV serostatus were collected together with the repertoire data. An early release that covered fewer than 800 HLA-typed donors contained around 300 gigabases of sequencing data and tens of millions of unique TCR sequences. All discovery cohort repertoires had been generated using a single sequencing platform. Typing coverage varied by locus: roughly 629-630 donors for A, B, C, DRB1 and DQB1; around 560 for DQA1; approximately 610 for DPA1; 450 to 480 for DPB1. The study aimed to test whether signatures of past pathogen exposure could be identified by cataloging public T cell receptors. In a later analysis, previously published TCR beta repertoires from about 640 donors were re-analyzed and high-resolution HLA genotyping was added so that TCR occurrence patterns could be studied. General study outcomes and caveats: Because HLA typing was unavailable for some donors at each locus, only the typed subset was used in association tests. A later analysis found that most CMV-associated TCR beta chains appeared HLA-restricted, with HLA associations seemingly driven largely by CMV exposure. Linkage disequilibrium might explain the correlated functional status among segregating V segments, but an unknown experimental factor could not be excluded. The sequencing pipeline was judged likely to have produced a cluster of highly shared sequence variants as a technical artifact. Roughly uniform sequencing depth across donors was assumed in presence/absence analyses, although this assumption may not hold. The classifier was reported to diagnose cytomegalovirus status with high specificity and sensitivity in both the original cohort and the validation cohort. The earlier analysis of some 560 of the donors excluded some 15 rarely observed V segments, including chromosome 9 orphons, because counts were too low. V-gene and J-gene trimming of TCR beta chains was associated with a missense DCLRE1C variant in a later genetic analysis, and the association was replicated in an independent cohort. Only TCR beta chains were sequenced in this cohort, and the absence of alpha or paired-chain data limited detectable features. In a later genetic analysis, fewer N-insertions in productive TCRs were reported among donors in an Asian-associated ancestry cluster than the roughly 710-donor mean. Because the 87-base-pair reads could not distinguish some IMGT-functional V segments, including TRBV6-2 and TRBV6-3, those segments were excluded. Several of the top co-occurrence clusters appeared to be linked to parvovirus B19, influenza, CMV and Epstein-Barr virus, according to a later analysis. A further reported finding was that TCR beta sequences accurately predicted the HLA-A and HLA-B alleles for most subjects in the first cohort. In a later analysis, the rate of TCR association differed among HLA loci, with DRB1 alleles having the most associated TCRs and HLA-C alleles having the fewest. The study listed 164 TCR beta chains as associated with cytomegalovirus. Strong co-occurrence of HLA alleles, especially DR and DQ, made assigning TCR associations to individual alleles difficult. Compared with equally common non-associated chains, HLA-associated TCR beta chains in a later analysis were more clonally expanded and had lower generation probabilities. It was suggested by the authors that the approach could potentially be generalized to other disease states and immunological phenotypes. CMV serostatus was the only immune exposure information available for the cohort. Three of the identified cytomegalovirus-associated TCR beta chains were confirmed in vitro to be specific for cytomegalovirus antigens. Specific HLA alleles were associated with 18,000 or so TCR beta sequences at a false discovery rate of 0.05 in a later analysis. In an earlier analysis of some 500 of the donors, most TCR beta V segments were observed in productive rearrangements about 87% or about 30% of the time, broadly matching IMGT annotations. Most TCR sequences were observed very rarely across donors, whereas some public TCRs were present in many individuals.

The cohort was made up of roughly 670 healthy bone marrow donors. Cohort members were all nominally healthy when sampled, although unrecorded immune exposures were likely present. The donor tested CMV seronegative, placing the donor among the 350 or so seronegative members of the cohort. A peripheral blood sample was collected from each donor, and TCR beta sequencing was performed on peripheral blood mononuclear cells. Genomic DNA extraction from the blood cell samples was performed with the Qiagen DNeasy Blood Extraction Kit. Worth noting for this clone: Its antigen target is currently unknown. No clone much larger than this one lies a single base away; base qualities are absent.

V gives up 0 bases and J gives up 3 bases, and the segment between their germline ends measures 7 bases. The CDR3 sequence holds 13 residues, the cysteine and phenylalanine included. Solely the CDR3 DNA is kept, with 39 bases framed from the first base. CDR1 SGDLS and CDR2 YYNGEE are derived from the germline V gene. Receptors were amplified or captured by the immunoSEQ multiplex PCR assay. For the multiplex PCR, a mixture combining 60 forward primers for TCR Vbeta segments and 13 reverse primers for TCR Jbeta segments was used. The CDR3 region of rearranged TCR beta genes was amplified from genomic DNA with a multiplex PCR assay. Amplified TCR beta libraries were sequenced as 87-base-pair reads on the Illumina HiSeq System. Concerning the study's data processing: Across the 500 to 750 repertoires, a later analysis counted some 81 million unique TCR beta chains, approximately 10 million of which were shared by at least two donors. Raw reads were error-corrected and collapsed into unique sequences by a nearest-neighbor algorithm in which closely related sequences were merged to remove PCR and sequencing errors. Alignment of CDR3 sequences to IMGT reference sequences was used to assign V, D and J gene segments. For a sequence to be retained, at least a six-nucleotide match to both a V gene segment and a J gene segment was required. Rearrangements were called productive when the CDR3 lacked stop codons and stayed in frame with V and J; all others were non-productive. Following IMGT convention, CDR3 was defined as the stretch from the second conserved V-encoded cysteine to the conserved J-encoded phenylalanine. The earlier analysis of around 640 of the donors excluded sequences that lacked an unambiguous match to a single V gene segment. In an earlier analysis of several hundred of the donors, V segments were called functional above 56.7% productive rearrangements and were called segregating when the between-donor standard deviation exceeded 5%. To diagnose cytomegalovirus status from the catalog of TCR beta chain sequences, a statistical classification framework was built. V and J gene assignment, in a later analysis, came from comparing TCR nucleotide sequences with IMGT/GENE-DB human TR gene sequences. Using the TCRdist pipeline, a later analysis assigned CDR3 sequences along with most-parsimonious VDJ recombination scenarios. In a later analysis, each TCR beta chain was defined by its CDR3 amino acid sequence together with its V-gene family, and reads lacking a unique V-gene family were excluded. In a later analysis, 450 to 600 highly shared, low-generation-probability nucleotide sequences were removed to address suspected cross-contamination and a sequencing artifact. In a later analysis, a clonal expansion index was calculated for each public chain from normalized within-repertoire ranks of inferred template counts. In a later analysis, generation probabilities were computed using a VDJ recombination model fitted to out-of-frame rearrangements, and the results were checked against IGoR. In a later analysis, TCR-TCR, TCR-HLA and TCR-CMV co-occurrence was scored with hypergeometric tests, and a repertoire-size bias correction was applied to TCR pairs. In a later analysis, false discovery rates were estimated by permuting HLA or CMV assignments 20 times. In a later analysis, co-occurring TCRs were grouped with DBSCAN, and TCRdist sequence similarity was added when clustering was performed within HLA-allele-positive subsets. Repertoires with fewer than 30,000 or more than 120,000 public chains were left out of co-occurrence clustering, as were about five repertoires with anomalous nucleotide sharing. The source is immuneACCESS, and TCRdb retained only in-frame sequences with V and J called. Part of the clones is not carried over; for the studies checked, unresolved V genes explain less than half of this, and the remainder is unexplained. The D gene and trimming were derived from the DNA, and the V and J assignments and clone size from that table. Counted in this sample were around 97,000 clones; 73% of them appeared once. The ten largest clones add up to around 3.5% of the sample.

This receptor chain uses TRBV9 and TRBJ2-7; the D gene is unclear. Sequenced material: PBMCs. The receptor comes from a man between 40 and 49 years old in good health and CMV-seronegative. CDR3 region: CASSVGSNYEQYF. In nucleotide form, the sequence is TGTGCCAGCAGCGTAGGCTCTAACTACGAGCAGTACTTC.